A single T cell receptor (beta chain) is shown here with its context. Its specificity is unknown. The sample comes from a study of shared clonotypes between healthy human individuals. Study at large: Per donor, three plates held CD4 naive cells, three held CD4 memory, two held CD8 naive and one held CD8 memory. Study-wide results and caveats: Among donors, the sharing of clonotypes was expected to be influenced by sequencing depth. Inspection by rarefaction showed sorted-subset sequencing to be incomplete despite large depth.

The V gene's germline CDR1 is SGHVS and CDR2 FQNEAQ. V dropped 2 bases and J dropped 2 bases, with 31 bases sitting between them. The CDR3 length is 22 residues. An even split of each subset's genomic DNA across several immunoSEQ plates was performed. The repertoire was sequenced with immunoSEQ multiplex PCR; TCRdb's copy has only in-frame clones and lacks some. The profile covers around 2.5 million clones, with 93% appearing a single time and 0.36% taken by the ten largest. Sequenced sample: naive CD4+ T cells from PBMCs. The subset denotes: CD45RA+ positively selected. This chain joins TRBV7-8 and TRBJ2-1; the D is unclear. This sequence originates from a man aged 18 to 29 in good health. Some clones in this sample may be carry-over from other donors' samples. CDR3 DNA sequence: TGTGCCAGCAGCTTATTTACTGGCGGCAGGAATTTAGGTGGTAGGACCTACAATGAGCAGTTCTTC. It encodes CASSLFTGGRNLGGRTYNEQFF. The full variable domain, with the rest looked up from reference TRBV7-8 and TRBJ2-1, is GAGVSQSPRYKVAKRGQDVALRCDPISGHVSLFWYQQALGQGPEFLTYFQNEAQLDKSGLPSDRFFAERPEGSVSTLKIQRTQQEDSAVYLCASSLFTGGRNLGGRTYNEQFFGPGTRLTVL.